One sample yielded the 25 T cell receptor beta chains listed below, sequenced in a study of blood T cell repertoires in COVID-19. Clones were sequenced by immunoSEQ multiplex PCR, and TCRdb holds only the in-frame ones, with some missing. The table has around 310,000 clones, almost 90% seen once; the top ten hold roughly 1%. The sample was peripheral blood. Every receptor here comes from a woman aged 40 to 50 with COVID-19, enrolled during active disease.

This CDR3 reads CASSLRRGALQETQYF. The CDR3 DNA is TGTGCCAGCAGTTTAAGGCGGGGGGCCCTCCAAGAGACCCAGTACTTC. The genes are TRBV6-2 or TRBV6-3 and TRBJ2-5; the match to TRBD2 covers 8 bases. The CDR3 runs 16 residues. Trimming took 4 bases from V and 1 from J; bases not matched to a gene: 8. CDR1 is MNHEY and CDR2 is SVGEGT in the germline V gene.

V and J are TRBV6-5 and TRBJ1-2; D possibly corresponds to TRBD1 (6 bases). CDR1 and CDR2 (germline): MNHEY, SVGAGI. This CDR3 spans 14 amino acids. V lost 2 bases, J lost 4 bases, and 11 bases lay in between. The CDR3 DNA sequence: TGTGCCAGCAGTTACCTCGACAGGCCCTATGGCTACACCTTC. It yields the protein CASSYLDRPYGYTF.

A single count supports this clone. The chain uses TRBV27 and TRBJ2-1; possibly TRBD1 for D (6 bases). Trimming cost V 6 bases and J 5 bases, with 14 bases left between them. Germline V gene lookup returns CDR1 MNHEY and CDR2 SMNVEV (reference sequence). The CDR3 is made up of 14 amino acids. In DNA, the CDR3 is TGTGCCAGCAGAAAATCGACAGGAGACAATGAGCAGTTCTTC. Amino acid sequence: CASRKSTGDNEQFF.

The rearrangement links TRBV12-3 or TRBV12-4 to TRBJ1-2; D gene unclear. The V gene lost 7 bases and the J gene lost 4 bases, with 13 bases spanning the gap. The CDR3 runs 13 residues. The chain's CDR3 is CASNLPNSYGYTF. The CDR3, as DNA: TGTGCCAGCAACCTGCCTAACTCCTATGGCTACACCTTC.

The chain links TRBV7-2 to TRBJ2-7, with TRBD2 as a possible D gene (5 bases). Germline assignment: CDR1 SGHTA and CDR2 FQGNSA. The CDR3 contains 17 residues. The V end lost 1 base, the J end lost 4 bases, and 20 bases lay between the germline ends. The CDR3 loop is CASSLGLTGTLGYEQYF. CDR3 in DNA: TGTGCCAGCAGCTTAGGACTAACGGGAACCCTTGGATACGAGCAGTACTTC.

The chain uses TRBV27 and TRBJ1-1, with 8 bases aligning to TRBD1. Germline V gives CDR1 MNHEY, CDR2 SMNVEV (reference sequence). J was trimmed by 5 bases and V by 6 bases; bases with no gene match: 11. This CDR3 is 15 amino acids long. The DNA of the CDR3 is TGTGCCAGCAGAATTTCCCAGGGGGCCTGGACTGAAGCTTTCTTT. Its protein product is CASRISQGAWTEAFF.

The chain employs TRBV10-3 and TRBJ2-2; 11 bases match TRBD2. The junction had 10 bases not matched to a gene; V was cut back by 7 bases and J by 6 bases. The CDR3 loop spans 16 amino acids. Germline CDR1 ENHRY, CDR2 SYGVKD. The CDR3 spells CAIKTSGSLGAGELFF. CDR3 in DNA: TGTGCCATCAAAACTAGCGGGAGTTTAGGTGCCGGGGAGCTGTTTTTT.

The chain links TRBV14 to TRBJ1-2; tentative D call: TRBD1 (6 bases). The CDR3 totals 14 residues. The germline V gene encodes CDR1 SGHDN and CDR2 FVKESK. With 7 bases removed from V and 8 bases from J, the gap between germline ends came to 20 bases. CDR3 sequence reads: CASTDFGGARGYTF. In DNA form, the CDR3 reads TGTGCCAGCACCGATTTTGGGGGGGCGCGGGGCTACACCTTC.

The CDR3 DNA follows: TGTGCCAGCAGTTCGGGACTGCCGGATGAGCAGTTCTTC. It yields the protein CASSSGLPDEQFF. This chain uses TRBV27 with TRBJ2-1; D is possibly TRBD2 (6 bases). Trimming shortened V by 4 bases and J by 8 bases, and 12 bases separated the two germline ends. Germline V gene sequence: CDR1 MNHEY, CDR2 SMNVEV (reference sequence). The CDR3 spans 13 residues.

This clone was detected a few times. The V call is TRBV5-1, the J call TRBJ2-2, with TRBD1 identical over 9 bases. J lost 5 bases, V lost 5 bases, and 10 bases had no gene match. The germline V gene has CDR1 SGHRS and CDR2 YFSETQ. The CDR3 runs to 16 residues. CDR3 nucleotide sequence: TGCGCCAGCAGTTCAGCCGGGACAGGGTATACCGGGGAGCTGTTTTTT. Translation gives CASSSAGTGYTGELFF.

This chain joins TRBV6-2 or TRBV6-3 and TRBJ1-5, with D maybe TRBD1 (5 bases). Germline V lookup: CDR1 MNHEY, CDR2 SVGEGT. Trimming cost V 6 bases and J 0 bases, with 12 bases left between them. The CDR3 runs 15 residues. CDR3 sequence: CASSPTGLSNQPQHF. CDR3 nucleotide sequence: TGTGCCAGCAGCCCCACAGGTCTTAGCAATCAGCCCCAGCATTTT.

The rearrangement uses TRBV6-2 or TRBV6-3 and TRBJ2-1; tentative D call: TRBD2 (6 bases). V lost 2 bases and J lost 8, with 16 bases in between. CDR1 and CDR2 from the germline V gene are MNHEY and SVGEGT. The CDR3 runs to 15 residues. The CDR3, as DNA: TGTGCCAGCAGTTACGGTGGCCGGGGGTCCGATGAGCAGTTCTTC. Translated: CASSYGGRGSDEQFF.

The chain couples TRBV11-2 to TRBJ1-2, with D possibly TRBD1 on 5 matching bases. CDR1 and CDR2 from the germline V gene are SGHAT and FQNNGV. V shed 4 bases and J shed 7 bases, with 10 bases lying between them. The CDR3 is 12 amino acids. The CDR3 loop reads CASSSWGLGYTF. CDR3 DNA: TGTGCCAGCAGCTCATGGGGCCTTGGCTACACCTTC. Combining the CDR3 with reference TRBV11-2 and TRBJ1-2 gives the whole variable domain EAGVAQSPRYKIIEKRQSVAFWCNPISGHATLYWYQQILGQGPKLLIQFQNNGVVDDSQLPKDRFSAERLKGVDSTLKIQPAKLEDSAVYLCASSSWGLGYTFGSGTRLTVV.

This clone was counted a single time. The chain couples TRBV18 to TRBJ1-5; 10 nucleotides line up with TRBD1. Germline V lookup: CDR1 KGHSH, CDR2 LQKENI. The CDR3 has 17 amino acids. Unmatched junction bases numbered 8, after V lost 4 bases and J lost 2 bases. CDR3 sequence (DNA): TGTGCCAGCTCACTGGGGGGACAGGGGAGACGCAATCAGCCCCAGCATTTT. It codes for CASSLGGQGRRNQPQHF.

The chain is built from TRBV27 and TRBJ2-5; 9 bases are shared with TRBD2. Looked up from germline, CDR1 is MNHEY and CDR2 is SMNVEV (reference sequence). V lost 6 bases, J lost 4 bases, and 9 bases stayed unmatched. This CDR3 has 15 residues. The CDR3 reads CASSHNSGSSETQYF. The CDR3 DNA reads as TGTGCCAGCAGCCACAATAGCGGGAGTTCAGAGACCCAGTACTTC.

The chain joins TRBV7-6 to TRBJ2-1, with TRBD2 matching 9 bases. This CDR3 is built from 17 residues. Germline assignment: CDR1 SGHVS and CDR2 FNYEAQ. V was clipped by 5 bases and J by 7 bases; unmatched bases: 15. Here the CDR3 reads CASSPTGGAGGPNEQFF. The CDR3 DNA sequence: TGTGCCAGCAGCCCAACCGGTGGGGCGGGAGGGCCGAATGAGCAGTTCTTC.

This rearrangement joins TRBV24-1 to TRBJ1-1, with a possible D match to TRBD1 (5 bases). CDR3 length equals 12 residues. Trimming took off 7 bases at V and 3 bases at J, with 8 bases between the two ends. In germline, CDR1 is KGHDR, CDR2 SFDVKD. CDR3 amino acids: CATSRGYTEAFF. DNA for the CDR3: TGTGCCACCAGCCGGGGGTACACTGAAGCTTTCTTT.

The J gene is TRBJ1-5, the V gene TRBV5-1, with 8 nucleotides matching TRBD1. The CDR3 contains 15 residues. CDR1 SGHRS and CDR2 YFSETQ come from the germline V gene. Trimming at V came to 2 bases and at J to 4 bases, leaving 5 bases not matched to a gene. This CDR3 reads CASSLGQGANQPQHF. CDR3 in DNA: TGCGCCAGCAGCTTAGGTCAGGGGGCAAATCAGCCCCAGCATTTT.

The chain recombines TRBV5-1 with TRBJ2-5; 8 positions agree with TRBD2. The ends lost 2 bases at V and 5 bases at J; junction bases unmatched: 5. This CDR3 region has 14 residues. CDR1 is SGHRS, CDR2 YFSETQ, per germline. As DNA, the CDR3 is TGCGCCAGCAGCTTCGGACTAGCCAGGGAGACCCAGTACTTC. Its protein is CASSFGLARETQYF.

The chain carries TRBV29-1 and TRBJ2-4; unclear D gene. Trimming took off 6 bases at V and 1 base at J, with 7 bases between the two ends. This CDR3 is 12 amino acids long. The germline V gene has CDR1 SQVTM and CDR2 ANQGSEA. For the CDR3, the DNA is TGCAGCGTCGAGAAGGCCAAAAACATTCAGTACTTC. Residues: CSVEKAKNIQYF.

This sequence joins TRBV18 and TRBJ2-1; 8 positions agree with TRBD1. Trimming at V came to 3 bases and at J to 8 bases, leaving 9 bases not matched to a gene. Germline V lookup: CDR1 KGHSH, CDR2 LQKENI. The length of the CDR3 is 15 residues. The CDR3 loop reads CASSPPTGGSDEQFF. Written as DNA, the CDR3 is TGTGCCAGCTCACCTCCAACAGGGGGGTCGGATGAGCAGTTCTTC.

The chain has TRBV7-3 and TRBJ2-1; TRBD2 might be the D (5 bases). Germline V CDR1 and CDR2: SGHTA, FQGTGA. The length of the CDR3 is 13 residues. Trimming shortened V by 5 bases and J by 5 bases, and 10 bases separated the two germline ends. CDR3 nucleotide sequence: TGTGCCAGCAGCCGAGGGAATAACAATGAGCAGTTCTTC. It specifies CASSRGNNNEQFF.

This clone has just one count. The V call is TRBV5-5, the J call TRBJ1-4, with 10 bases that match TRBD1. V shed 4 bases and J 6 bases; nucleotides not matched to a gene: 6. Germline CDR1 and CDR2: SGHKS and YYEKEE (reference sequence). The CDR3 covers 15 residues. The DNA of the CDR3 is TGTGCCAGCAGCCGGACCGGGACAGGGGATGAAAAACTGTTTTTT. Protein sequence: CASSRTGTGDEKLFF.

This sequence joins TRBV9 and TRBJ1-3; TRBD1 matches 7 bases. Germline loops: CDR1 SGDLS, CDR2 YYNGEE. The CDR3 totals 14 residues. V lost 3 bases to trimming and J lost 4 bases; unmatched junction nucleotides: 4. The CDR3 loop is CASSARTGGNTIYF. CDR3 bases: TGTGCCAGCAGCGCCCGGACAGGCGGAAACACCATATATTTT.

This chain uses TRBV4-2 with TRBJ2-5; 8 bases are a match to TRBD1. Germline trimming cut 6 bases from V and 2 bases from J; bases unmatched to any gene: 8. The CDR3 is made up of 15 amino acids. Germline assignment: CDR1 LGHNA and CDR2 YNFKEQ. The chain's CDR3 is CASSPQGEPQETQYF. In nucleotides, the CDR3 is TGTGCCAGCAGTCCACAGGGGGAGCCTCAAGAGACCCAGTACTTC.